This T cell receptor beta chain was sequenced in a study of blood T cell repertoires in COVID-19. V was clipped by 5 bases and J by 0 bases, with 10 bases between them. The CDR3 extends over 14 amino acids. Germline V gene data show CDR1 as MNHEY and CDR2 as SVGAGI. Produced via immunoSEQ multiplex PCR; TCRdb's table is partial and in-frame only. This sample has approximately 85,000 clones, with approximately 92% found just once. This chain uses TRBV6-5 with TRBJ1-1; D ambiguous. The sequence was collected from a woman aged 55-69 years with active COVID-19. Sequencing was done on a sample of peripheral blood. CDR3 sequence (DNA): TGTGCCAGCAGTCGCTCCACACTGAACACTGAAGCTTTCTTT. Protein sequence: CASSRSTLNTEAFF.